One T cell receptor (beta chain) is described in this entry. Its recognized antigen is unknown. No much larger clone exists at a distance of one base, and base qualities are not known. After around ten days of culture, CD4+ T cells were isolated with the EasySep CD4+ T cell isolation kit. Participants received two doses of either the BNT162b2 or the mRNA-1273 mRNA SARS-CoV-2 vaccine. The absence of prior SARS-CoV-2 infection in healthy vaccine recipients was confirmed by negative nucleocapsid antibodies before and after vaccination. On days 3 and 7, half of the culture medium was replaced with fresh IL-2-containing medium. Unless noted otherwise, every peptide stimulation condition was cultured in triplicate wells. PBMC were separated from whole blood using Ficoll-Paque Plus gradient centrifugation and were then either cryopreserved at -140C or used fresh. Genomic DNA was extracted from cultured CD4+ T cells with the QIAamp micro DNA kit.

These data belong to a study of vaccination effects on CD4 cells after COVID-19 (dated by TCRdb to between 2021 and 2023). General notes on the study: In the ViraFEST assay, PBMC were stimulated with viral peptide pools, and antigen-specific CD4+ T cell clonotypes were then identified by expansion using TCR sequencing. In both COVID-19 convalescent patients and infection-naive vaccine recipients, the study compared SARS-CoV-2 spike-specific CD4+ TCR repertoires from before mRNA vaccination with those from after it. Approximately 2.1 million PBMC per well were cultured in IMDM with roughly 5% human AB serum, roughly 11 IU/ml IL-2 and gentamicin, plus 10 ug/ml peptides. Across the study, the median time from the second dose to post-vaccine sampling was 72 days (range 14 to 241). The full study included some eleven COVID-19 convalescent patients and several SARS-CoV-2-naive healthy vaccine recipients. In the study, cultures from other donors were sequenced using the Oncomine TCR Beta short-read assay on an Illumina iSeq 100.

The method was the immunoSEQ multiplex PCR assay. DNA from the CD4+ T cells that had been cultured and isolated underwent TCR beta CDR3 sequencing. Regarding the original processing steps: The analysis removed non-productive TCR sequences, trimmed reads to the CDR3 region, and retained only CDR3s that were 7 or more amino acids long. Antigen-specific clonotypes were identified with the MANAFEST web app by comparing expansion in peptide wells against reference cultures. Positive clones required FDR<0.05 expansion versus reference and all other wells, odds ratio above 5, and frequency above 0.1% in two replicate wells. Clonotypes significantly expanded in SARS-CoV-2 spike wells and in at least one common cold coronavirus spike condition were defined as cross-reactive. Using the stringdist R package, CDR3 similarity was measured by Levenshtein distance, and unrooted trees were constructed with ape in R 3.6.1. TCRdb carries this immuneACCESS record with in-frame sequences only. Its versions omit some clonotypes, under half of them owing to an unresolved V gene in the studies checked, with the rest unexplained. The DNA was the basis for D and trimming; V, J and clone size are from that table. The sample includes about 40,000 clones, with approximately 70% observed a single time. Approximately 7.7% of the sample comes from the top ten.

The germline V gene (reference sequence) gives CDR1 as SGHNT and CDR2 as YYREEE. V sheds 1 base and J sheds 2 bases, leaving 9 bases between their ends. The CDR3 has 14 amino acids, counting the end cysteine and phenylalanine. Only CDR3 DNA is held: 42 bases, read in frame from base 1. The full study reports these points: The study was limited by a small number of convalescent patients, and early post-infection timepoints were lacking. At late post-vaccination timepoints, both infection-induced and vaccine-induced clones showed marked clonal contraction, consistent with waning T cell responses. In healthy vaccine recipients, vaccine-induced clones were almost all SARS-CoV-2 mono-reactive, with only 1 of 255 being cross-reactive with common cold coronaviruses.

The source material was CD4+ T cells from PBMCs cultured without peptide, sampled after COVID-19 vaccination. This sequence uses TRBV5-4 and TRBJ2-5, with TRBD1 perhaps the D gene, on 6 matching bases. This receptor was taken from a human donor who received a COVID-19 vaccine. The DNA sequence is given as TGTGCCAGCAGCTTGAACAGGGAGCAAGAGACCCAGTACTTC. Its protein product is CASSLNREQETQYF.